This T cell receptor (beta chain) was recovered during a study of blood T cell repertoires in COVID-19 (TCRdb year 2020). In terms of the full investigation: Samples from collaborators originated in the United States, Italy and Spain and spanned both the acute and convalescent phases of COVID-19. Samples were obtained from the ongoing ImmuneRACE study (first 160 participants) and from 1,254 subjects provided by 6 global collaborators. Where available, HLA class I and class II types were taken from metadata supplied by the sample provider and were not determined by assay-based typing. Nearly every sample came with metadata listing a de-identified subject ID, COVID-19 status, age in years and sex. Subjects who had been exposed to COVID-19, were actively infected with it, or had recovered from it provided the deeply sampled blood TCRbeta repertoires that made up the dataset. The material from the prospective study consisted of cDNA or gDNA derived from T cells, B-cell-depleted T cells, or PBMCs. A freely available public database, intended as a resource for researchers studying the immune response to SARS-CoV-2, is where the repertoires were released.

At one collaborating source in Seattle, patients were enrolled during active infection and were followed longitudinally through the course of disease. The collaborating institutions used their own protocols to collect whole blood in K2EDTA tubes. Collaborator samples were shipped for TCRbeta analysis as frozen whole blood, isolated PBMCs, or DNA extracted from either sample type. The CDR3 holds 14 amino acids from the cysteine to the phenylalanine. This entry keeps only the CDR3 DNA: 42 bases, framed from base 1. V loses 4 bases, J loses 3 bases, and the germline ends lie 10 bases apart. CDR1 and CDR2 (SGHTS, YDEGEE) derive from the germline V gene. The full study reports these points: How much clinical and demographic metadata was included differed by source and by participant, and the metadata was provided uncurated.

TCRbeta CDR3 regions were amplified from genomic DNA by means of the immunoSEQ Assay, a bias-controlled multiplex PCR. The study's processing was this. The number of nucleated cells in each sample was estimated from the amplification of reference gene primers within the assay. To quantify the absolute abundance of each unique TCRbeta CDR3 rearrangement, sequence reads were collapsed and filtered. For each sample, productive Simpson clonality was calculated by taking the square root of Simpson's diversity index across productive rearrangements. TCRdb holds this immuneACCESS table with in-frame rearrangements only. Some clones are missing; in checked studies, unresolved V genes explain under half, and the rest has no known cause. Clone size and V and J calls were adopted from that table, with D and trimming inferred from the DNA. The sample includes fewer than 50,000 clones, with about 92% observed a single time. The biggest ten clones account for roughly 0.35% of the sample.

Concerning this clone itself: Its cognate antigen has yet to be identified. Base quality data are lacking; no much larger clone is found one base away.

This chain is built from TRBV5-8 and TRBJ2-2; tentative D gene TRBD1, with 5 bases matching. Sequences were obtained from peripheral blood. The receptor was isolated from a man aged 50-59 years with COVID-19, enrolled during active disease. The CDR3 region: CASSLDSHTGELFF. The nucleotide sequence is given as TGTGCCAGCAGCCTCGACAGTCACACCGGGGAGCTGTTTTTT.